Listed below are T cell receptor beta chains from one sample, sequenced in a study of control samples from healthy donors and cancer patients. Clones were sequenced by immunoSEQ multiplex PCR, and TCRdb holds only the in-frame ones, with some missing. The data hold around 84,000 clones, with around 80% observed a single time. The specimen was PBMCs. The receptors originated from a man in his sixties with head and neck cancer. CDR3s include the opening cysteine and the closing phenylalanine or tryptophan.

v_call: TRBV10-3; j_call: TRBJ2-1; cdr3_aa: CAISPGTTDNEQFF
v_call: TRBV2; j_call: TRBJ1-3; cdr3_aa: CASSERQGVFSGNTIYF
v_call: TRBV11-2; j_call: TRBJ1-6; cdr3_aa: CASSFPTNSPLHF
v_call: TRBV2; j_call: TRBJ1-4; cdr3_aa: CASLSPGTQQEKLFF
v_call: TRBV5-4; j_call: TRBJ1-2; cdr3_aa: CASSMTGTNYGYTF
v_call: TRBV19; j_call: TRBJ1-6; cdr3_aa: CASSIGSGTGERSPLHF
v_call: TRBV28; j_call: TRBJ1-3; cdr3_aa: CASFGGNTIYF
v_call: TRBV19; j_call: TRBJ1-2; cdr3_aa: CASSIGQAAHYGYTF
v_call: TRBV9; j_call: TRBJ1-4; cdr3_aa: CASSVAGEKLFF
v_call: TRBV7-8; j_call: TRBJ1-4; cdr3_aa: CASSLVGFDEKLFF
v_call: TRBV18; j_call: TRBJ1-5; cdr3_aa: CASSPGAGGNQPQHF
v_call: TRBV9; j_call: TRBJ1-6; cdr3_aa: CASSEGQGASPLHF
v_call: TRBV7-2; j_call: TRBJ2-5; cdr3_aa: CASSLAGQGFETQYF
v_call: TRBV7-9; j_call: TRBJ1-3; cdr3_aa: CASSFRPIQGAGGNTIYF
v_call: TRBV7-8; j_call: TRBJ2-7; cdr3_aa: CASSFGRTTYEQYF
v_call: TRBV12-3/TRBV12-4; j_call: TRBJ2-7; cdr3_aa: CASSFAVYEQYF
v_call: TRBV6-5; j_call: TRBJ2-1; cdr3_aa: CASSRTRSSYNEQFF
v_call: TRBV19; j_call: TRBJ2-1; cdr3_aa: CASSIAGGRGADEQFF
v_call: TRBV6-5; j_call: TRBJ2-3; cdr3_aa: CASSYSGASPTDTQYF
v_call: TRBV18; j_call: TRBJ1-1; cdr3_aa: CASSPGLNTEAFF
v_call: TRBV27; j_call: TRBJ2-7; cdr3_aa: CASSLGTGGSHEQYF
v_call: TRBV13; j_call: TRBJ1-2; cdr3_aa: CASSRIPWTARTGYGYTF
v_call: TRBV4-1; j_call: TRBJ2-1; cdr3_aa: CASSHWGGSSYNEQFF
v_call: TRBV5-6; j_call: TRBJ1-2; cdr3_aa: CASSRGSRYTF
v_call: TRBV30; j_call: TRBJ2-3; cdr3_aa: CAWSGPSTDTQYF
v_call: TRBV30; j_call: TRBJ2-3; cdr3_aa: CAWSTNPTDTQYF
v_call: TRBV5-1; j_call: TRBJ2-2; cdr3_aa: CASSFVGGTVNTGELFF
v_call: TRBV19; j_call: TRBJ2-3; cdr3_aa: CASSLDRGGWDTQYF
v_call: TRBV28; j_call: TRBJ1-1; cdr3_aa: CASSWGPVNTEAFF
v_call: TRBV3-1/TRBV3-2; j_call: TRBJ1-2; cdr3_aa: CASSHLGQGGAYGYTF
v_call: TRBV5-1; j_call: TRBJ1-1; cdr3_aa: CASSQGTAEAFF
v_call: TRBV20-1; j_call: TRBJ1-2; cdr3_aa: CSASNQGNYGYTF
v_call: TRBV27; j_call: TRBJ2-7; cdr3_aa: CASSPGDRGWYEQYF
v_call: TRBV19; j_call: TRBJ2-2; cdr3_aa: CASSAPGLAVNTGELFF
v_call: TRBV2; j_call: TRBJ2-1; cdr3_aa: CASREDLYNEQFF
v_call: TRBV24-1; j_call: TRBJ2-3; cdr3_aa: CATRGTASTDTQYF
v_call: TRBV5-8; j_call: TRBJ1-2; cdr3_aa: CASSRQARTNYGYTF
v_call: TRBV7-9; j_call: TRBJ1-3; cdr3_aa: CASSRTSQGDTIYF
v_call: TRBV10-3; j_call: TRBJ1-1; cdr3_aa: CAISDLIRGENTEAFF